This T cell receptor (beta chain) was obtained from a study of CD8+CD57+ T cells in acquired aplastic anemia. At the level of the study: Sorted CD4+ and CD8+ cells gave a mean 3.2 ug DNA, range roughly 0.19 to 30 ug. Study observations and caveats: Patients and controls were not found to differ significantly in CD8+ Simpson's diversity.

All sequencing subjects had displayed CD8+CD57+ cell expansion on flow cytometry. The cohort consisted entirely of patients having severe acquired aplastic anemia. The blood sampling took place in patients who had so far received no therapy. Genomic DNA provided the template from which TCR beta VDJ and CDR3 profiles were obtained. One entry per CDR3 protein results from TCRdb running MiXCR on the reads. The table shows over 250,000 distinct CDR3 sequences, with approximately 57% occurring only once. This clonotype has a count of ten or more. Its antigen is not known. The source material was sorted CD4+, CD8+, or CD8+CD57+ T cells (not recorded which) from PBMCs. This receptor was taken from a human donor with aplastic anemia.

The CDR3 nucleotides are TGTGCCAGCAGCTTAGTAGGGGGACAGTCCATCAGGGGCTACACCTTC. It yields the protein CASSLVGGQSIRGYTF. The chain joins TRBV13 to TRBJ1-2, with 7 nucleotides matching TRBD1. The junction had 13 bases not matched to a gene; V was cut back by 1 base and J by 8 bases. Germline V lookup: CDR1 PRHDT, CDR2 FYEKMQ (reference sequence). The CDR3 totals 16 residues.